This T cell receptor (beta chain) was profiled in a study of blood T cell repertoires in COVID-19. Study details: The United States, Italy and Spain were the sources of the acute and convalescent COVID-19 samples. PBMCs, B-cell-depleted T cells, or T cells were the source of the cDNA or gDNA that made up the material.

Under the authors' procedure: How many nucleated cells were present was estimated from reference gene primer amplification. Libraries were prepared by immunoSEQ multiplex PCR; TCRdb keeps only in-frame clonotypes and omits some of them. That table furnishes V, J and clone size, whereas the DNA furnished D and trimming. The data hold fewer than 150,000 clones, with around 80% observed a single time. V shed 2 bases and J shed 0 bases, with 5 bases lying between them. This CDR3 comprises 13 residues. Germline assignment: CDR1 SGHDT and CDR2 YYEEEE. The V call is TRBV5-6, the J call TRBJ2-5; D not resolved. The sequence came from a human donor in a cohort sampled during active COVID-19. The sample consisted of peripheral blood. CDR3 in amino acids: CASSFRYQETQYF. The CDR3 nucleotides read TGTGCCAGCAGCTTCCGGTACCAAGAGACCCAGTACTTC.